Following are 16 T cell receptor beta chains from one sample sequenced in a study of blood T cells in healthy people across ages (dated by TCRdb to the mid-2010s). The method was 5' RACE. The run used an Illumina HiSeq 2500. A second about 7 to 11 cycle PCR used a sample-barcoded 5' primer and a J-beta primer mix. Through fastp at Q25 and MiXCR, TCRdb rebuilt clones from the public reads, retaining in-frame beta chains. CDR3 protein sequences are deduplicated, and each keeps its most common genes and DNA. The sample contains hundreds of thousands of distinct CDR3 sequences, 58% of them found a single time. Of the sample, 35% to 40% is held by the ten largest clones. Material for sequencing was blood. The receptor set was obtained from a man aged 55 to 69 in good health.

This chain connects TRBV12-3 or TRBV12-4 to TRBJ1-1; D gene unclear. Trimming stripped 3 bases from V and 10 bases from J, with 18 bases between. The CDR3 is made up of 14 amino acids. Here the CDR3 reads CASSFGERESGAFF. DNA of the CDR3: TGTGCCAGCAGTTTCGGGGAAAGGGAAAGTGGAGCTTTCTTT.

This rearrangement joins TRBV6-5 to TRBJ2-4; D might be TRBD2 (6 bases). Germline V gene lookup returns CDR1 MNHEY and CDR2 SVGAGI. V gave up 2 bases and J gave up 3 bases, with 8 bases separating them. The CDR3 runs 14 residues. The chain's CDR3 is CASSYGGSKNIQYF. The CDR3, as DNA: TGTGCCAGCAGTTACGGGGGGAGCAAAAACATTCAGTACTTC.

This sequence joins TRBV3-1 and TRBJ2-5, with D perhaps matching TRBD2 (5 bases). Between the trimmed V and J ends, which lost 3 bases and 4 bases, there was a span of 9 bases. Germline assignment: CDR1 LGHDT and CDR2 YNNKEL (reference sequence). The length of the CDR3 is 13 residues. The CDR3 nucleotides read TGTGCCAGCAGCCACCAAGGGAGAGAGACCCAGTACTTC. Translation gives CASSHQGRETQYF.

V usage is TRBV7-8 and J usage is TRBJ2-7, with D uncertain. The J call is doubtful: the DNA matches TRBJ2-5 better. CDR1 SGHVS and CDR2 FQNEAQ come from the germline V gene. The CDR3 runs 16 residues. CDR3 loop: CASTHQAPVIKETQYF. The CDR3, as DNA: TGTGCCAGCACCCATCAGGCCCCAGTGATTAAAGAGACCCAGTACTTC.

This sequence joins TRBV6-5 and TRBJ2-1, with 8 bases identical to TRBD2. This CDR3 region has 12 residues. Germline V CDR1 and CDR2: MNHEY, SVGAGI. V shed 7 bases and J 8 bases; nucleotides not matched to a gene: 4. CDR3 DNA sequence: TGTGCCAGCACCGGGGGGGGTGATGAGCAGTTCTTC. This sequence encodes CASTGGGDEQFF.

V is TRBV29-1 and J is TRBJ1-2; 8 bases are shared with TRBD1. In germline, CDR1 is SQVTM, CDR2 ANQGSEA. With 0 bases clipped from V and 5 bases from J, the junction kept 11 bases outside the gene matches. The CDR3 is 16 amino acids. The DNA of the CDR3 is TGCAGCGTTGAAGATCGGGGCAGGGGGCGAGCATATGGCTACACCTTC. Amino acid sequence: CSVEDRGRGRAYGYTF.

The chain has TRBV28 and TRBJ2-5; D could derive from TRBD1 or TRBD2 (5 bases each). Trimming shortened V by 3 bases and J by 11 bases, and 19 bases separated the two germline ends. The CDR3 has 14 amino acids. CDR1 and CDR2 (germline): MDHEN, SYDVKM. CDR3: CASSFAGTRYEQYF. Here the CDR3 DNA reads TGTGCCAGCAGTTTCGCAGGGACGAGGTATGAGCAGTACTTC.

This clonotype was counted at least ten times. The V and J genes are TRBV20-1 and TRBJ2-1; no reliable D call. V was cut by 5 bases and J by 1 base, with 3 bases left in between. This CDR3 region has 11 residues. Germline CDR1 is DFQATT and CDR2 is SNEGSKA (reference sequence). This CDR3 is CSAASYNEQFF. In nucleotides, the CDR3 is TGCAGTGCTGCATCCTACAATGAGCAGTTCTTC.

This clonotype was found many times. V gene TRBV12-3 or TRBV12-4 combines with J gene TRBJ1-4; unclear D gene. This CDR3 region has 13 residues. V lost 5 bases and J 6 bases, leaving 10 bases between the germline ends. The CDR3 DNA sequence: TGTGCCAGCAGTCTGGCGACGGATGAAAAACTGTTTTTT. As protein: CASSLATDEKLFF.

This clonotype was counted between two and nine times. The chain links TRBV12-3 or TRBV12-4 to TRBJ2-1; D might be TRBD2 (6 bases). The CDR3 covers 15 residues. V was trimmed by 1 base and J by 3 bases, leaving 10 bases between them. The CDR3 loop reads CASSLEGGNYNEQFF. The CDR3 DNA reads TGTGCCAGCAGTTTAGAGGGAGGAAACTACAATGAGCAGTTCTTC.

The chain recombines TRBV20-1 with TRBJ2-5; 10 nucleotides align to TRBD1. V gave up 5 bases and J gave up 2 bases; unmatched junction bases: 8. The germline CDR1 and CDR2 sequences are DFQATT and SNEGSKA (reference sequence). The CDR3 is made up of 15 amino acids. DNA of the CDR3: TGCAGTGCTGAGAGACAGGGGGCAGGGCAAGAGACCCAGTACTTC. Protein product: CSAERQGAGQETQYF.

This clonotype occurred once. The J gene is TRBJ2-1, the V gene TRBV28, with D perhaps assigned TRBD1 or TRBD2 (7 bases each). This CDR3 has 18 residues. V lost 7 bases and J 5 bases, leaving 27 bases between the germline ends. CDR1 is MDHEN and CDR2 is SYDVKM in the germline V gene. CDR3 in amino acids: CASTQGGAGAPRHNEQFF. CDR3 DNA sequence: TGTGCCAGCACCCAAGGGGGCGCGGGGGCGCCGAGGCACAATGAGCAGTTCTTC. Based on the CDR3 plus reference TRBV28 and TRBJ2-1, the full variable domain is DVKVTQSSRYLVKRTGEKVFLECVQDMDHENMFWYRQDPGLGLRLIYFSYDVKMKEKGDIPEGYSVSREKKERFSLILESASTNQTSMYLCASTQGGAGAPRHNEQFFGPGTRLTVL.

The chain recombines TRBV4-2 with TRBJ2-7; 8 nucleotides agree with TRBD2. V was pared by 0 bases and J by 3 bases, with 7 bases of the junction left unmatched. There are 16 residues in the CDR3. Germline values: CDR1 LGHNA, CDR2 YNFKEQ. The CDR3 here is CASSQDAGGKLYEQYF. The DNA for the CDR3 is TGTGCCAGCAGCCAAGATGCGGGGGGCAAACTCTACGAGCAGTACTTC.

This clonotype was seen a few times. The chain combines TRBV15 with TRBJ2-7, with D unresolved. CDR1 LNHNV and CDR2 YYDKDF come from the germline V gene (reference sequence). Trimming cost V 1 base and J 2 bases, with 9 bases left between them. The CDR3 is made up of 14 amino acids. The CDR3 DNA follows: TGTGCCACCAGCAGAGTGGGTAGGGCCTACGAGCAGTACTTC. Protein sequence: CATSRVGRAYEQYF.

This chain uses TRBV3-1 with TRBJ2-2, with D perhaps matching TRBD1 (5 bases). In germline, CDR1 is LGHDT, CDR2 YNNKEL (reference sequence). The CDR3 is 15 amino acids. V lost 2 bases to trimming and J lost 9 bases, with 16 bases between them. This CDR3 reads CASSQWSQGKRELFF. In nucleotides, the CDR3 is TGTGCCAGCAGCCAATGGTCCCAGGGTAAAAGGGAGCTGTTTTTT.

Only one count was recorded for this clonotype. V is TRBV20-1 and J is TRBJ2-1; 8 bases align to TRBD2. The tail of the sequence fits TRBJ2-7 better, so the J call may be wrong. The germline V gene has CDR1 DFQATT and CDR2 SNEGSKA (reference sequence). This CDR3 comprises 13 residues. The chain's CDR3 is CSGGRGAYNEQYF. CDR3 sequence (DNA): TGCAGTGGGGGGCGGGGGGCCTACAATGAGCAGTACTTC.